This T cell receptor beta chain appears in the sequencing data of a study of T cell repertoires in cytomegalovirus infection. About the study: Public signatures in TCR beta pointed to CMV infection and matching HLA type. The study, taken as a whole, reports: Individuals carrying CMV plus the relevant HLA were identified by cumulative frequency of public TCR beta families.

Each CDR3 protein is one row after TCRdb ran MiXCR on the reads. The sample includes some 800,000 distinct CDR3 sequences, over 25% seen only once; the top ten take around 12%. CDR3 size: 16 residues. Germline V lookup: CDR1 MGHRA, CDR2 YSYEKL. Between the trimmed V and J ends, which lost 3 bases and 0 bases, there was a span of 9 bases. This clonotype was counted a few times. Its antigen is still unknown. V is TRBV4-1 and J is TRBJ1-6; weak D call: TRBD1 (5 bases). This receptor was taken from a human donor in good health (CMV status not recorded). Some clones in this sample may be carry-over from other donors' samples. Source: cultured CD8+ T cells from PBMCs, taken from culture after CMV antigen stimulation. CDR3 DNA sequence: TGCGCCAGCAGCCAGGGGGGGAGCTCCTATAATTCACCCCTCCACTTT. Encoded protein: CASSQGGSSYNSPLHF.